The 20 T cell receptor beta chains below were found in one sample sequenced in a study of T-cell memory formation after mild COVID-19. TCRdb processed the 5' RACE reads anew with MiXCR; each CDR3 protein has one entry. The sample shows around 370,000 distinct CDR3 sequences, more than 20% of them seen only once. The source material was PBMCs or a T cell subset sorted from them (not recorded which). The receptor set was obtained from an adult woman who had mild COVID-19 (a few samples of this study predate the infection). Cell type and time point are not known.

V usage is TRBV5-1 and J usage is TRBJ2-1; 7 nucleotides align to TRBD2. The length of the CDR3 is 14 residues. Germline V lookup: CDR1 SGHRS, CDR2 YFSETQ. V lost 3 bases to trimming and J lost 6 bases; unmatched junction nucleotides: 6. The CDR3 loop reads CASSYEGGINEQFF. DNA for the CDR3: TGCGCCAGCAGCTATGAGGGAGGGATCAATGAGCAGTTCTTC.

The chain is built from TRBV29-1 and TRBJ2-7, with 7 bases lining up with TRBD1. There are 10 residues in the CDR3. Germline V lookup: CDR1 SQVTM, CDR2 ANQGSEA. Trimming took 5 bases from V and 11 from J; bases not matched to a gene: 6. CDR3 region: CSVWTGLEYF. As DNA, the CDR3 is TGCAGCGTTTGGACAGGCTTAGAGTACTTC.

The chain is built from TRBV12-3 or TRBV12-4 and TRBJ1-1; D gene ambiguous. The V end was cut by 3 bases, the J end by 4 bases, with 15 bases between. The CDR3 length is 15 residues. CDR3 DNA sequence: TGTGCCAGCAGTTTTGACGGTTGGGTTGGCACTGAAGCTTTCTTT. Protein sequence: CASSFDGWVGTEAFF.

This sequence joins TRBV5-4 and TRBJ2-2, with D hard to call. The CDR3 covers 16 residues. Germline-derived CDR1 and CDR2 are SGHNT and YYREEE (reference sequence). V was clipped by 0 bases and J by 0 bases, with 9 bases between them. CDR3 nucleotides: TGTGCCAGCAGCTTGGAGGCAGACGCGAACACCGGGGAGCTGTTTTTT. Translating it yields CASSLEADANTGELFF.

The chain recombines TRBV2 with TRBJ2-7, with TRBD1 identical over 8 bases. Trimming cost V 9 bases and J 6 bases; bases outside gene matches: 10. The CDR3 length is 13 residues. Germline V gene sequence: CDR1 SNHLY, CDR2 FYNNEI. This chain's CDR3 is CASRPQGGGEQYF. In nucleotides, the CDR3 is TGTGCCAGTCGACCACAGGGGGGAGGCGAGCAGTACTTC.

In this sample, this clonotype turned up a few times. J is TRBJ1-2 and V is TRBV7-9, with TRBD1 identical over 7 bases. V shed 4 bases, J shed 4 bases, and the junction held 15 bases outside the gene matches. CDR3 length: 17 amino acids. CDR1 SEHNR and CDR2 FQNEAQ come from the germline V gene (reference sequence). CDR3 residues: CASSSGQDHGGVYGYTF. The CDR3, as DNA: TGTGCCAGCAGCTCCGGACAGGACCATGGTGGAGTCTATGGCTACACCTTC. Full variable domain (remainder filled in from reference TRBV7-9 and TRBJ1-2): DTGVSQNPRHKITKRGQNVTFRCDPISEHNRLYWYRQTLGQGPEFLTYFQNEAQLEKSRLLSDRFSAERPKGSFSTLEIQRTEQGDSAMYLCASSSGQDHGGVYGYTFGSGTRLTVV.

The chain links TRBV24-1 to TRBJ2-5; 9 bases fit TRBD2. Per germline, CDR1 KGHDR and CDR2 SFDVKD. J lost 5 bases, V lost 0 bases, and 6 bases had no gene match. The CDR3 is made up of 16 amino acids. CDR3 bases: TGTGCCACCAGTGATTTGCCGCGGGAGGGCCGGGAGACCCAGTACTTC. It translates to CATSDLPREGRETQYF.

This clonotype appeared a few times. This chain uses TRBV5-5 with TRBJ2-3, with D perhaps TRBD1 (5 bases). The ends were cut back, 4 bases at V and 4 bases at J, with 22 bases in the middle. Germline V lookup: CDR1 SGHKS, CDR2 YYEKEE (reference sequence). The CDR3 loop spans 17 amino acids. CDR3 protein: CASSHRDDSPQPDTQYF. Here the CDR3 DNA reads TGTGCCAGCAGCCACCGCGACGACAGTCCCCAGCCAGATACGCAGTATTTT.

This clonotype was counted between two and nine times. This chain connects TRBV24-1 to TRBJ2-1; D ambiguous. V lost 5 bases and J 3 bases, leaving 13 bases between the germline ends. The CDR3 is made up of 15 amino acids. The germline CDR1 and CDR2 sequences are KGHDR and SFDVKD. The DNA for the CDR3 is TGTGCCACCAGTGCCCCGGAAGGGATCTACAATGAGCAGTTCTTC. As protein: CATSAPEGIYNEQFF.

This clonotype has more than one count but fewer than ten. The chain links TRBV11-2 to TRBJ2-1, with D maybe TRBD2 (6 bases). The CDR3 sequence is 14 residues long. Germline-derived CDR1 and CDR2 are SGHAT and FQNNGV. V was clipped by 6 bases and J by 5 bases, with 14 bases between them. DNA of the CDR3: TGTGCCAGCAGTCAGGTTTGGGGGGACAATGAGCAGTTCTTC. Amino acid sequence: CASSQVWGDNEQFF.

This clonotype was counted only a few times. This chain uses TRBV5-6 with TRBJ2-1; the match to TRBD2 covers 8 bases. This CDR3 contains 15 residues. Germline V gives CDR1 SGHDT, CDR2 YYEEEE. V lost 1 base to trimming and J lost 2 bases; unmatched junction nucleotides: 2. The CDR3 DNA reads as TGTGCCAGCAGCTTGCCAGCGGGGGCCTACAATGAGCAGTTCTTC. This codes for CASSLPAGAYNEQFF. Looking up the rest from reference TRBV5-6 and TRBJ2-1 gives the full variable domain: DAGVTQSPTHLIKTRGQQVTLRCSPKSGHDTVSWYQQALGQGPQFIFQYYEEEERQRGNFPDRFSGHQFPNYSSELNVNALLLGDSALYLCASSLPAGAYNEQFFGPGTRLTVL.

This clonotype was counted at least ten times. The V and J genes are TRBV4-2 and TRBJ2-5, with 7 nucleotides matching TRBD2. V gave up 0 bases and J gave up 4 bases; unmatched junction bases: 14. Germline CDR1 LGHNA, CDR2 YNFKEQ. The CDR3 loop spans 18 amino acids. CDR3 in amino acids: CASSQDQGGLGARETQYF. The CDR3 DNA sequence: TGTGCCAGCAGCCAAGATCAAGGAGGACTAGGGGCCCGAGAGACCCAGTACTTC.

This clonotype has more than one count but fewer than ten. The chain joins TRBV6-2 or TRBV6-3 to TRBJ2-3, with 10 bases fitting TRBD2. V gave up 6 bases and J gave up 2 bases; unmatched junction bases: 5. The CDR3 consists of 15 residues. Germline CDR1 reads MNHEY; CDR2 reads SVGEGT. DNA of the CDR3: TGTGCCAGCAGGTCAGCGGGAGGGTACACAGATACGCAGTATTTT. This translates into CASRSAGGYTDTQYF.

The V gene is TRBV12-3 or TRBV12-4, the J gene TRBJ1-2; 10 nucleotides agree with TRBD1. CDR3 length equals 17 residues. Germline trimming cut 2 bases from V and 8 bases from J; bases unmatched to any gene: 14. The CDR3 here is CASSLPLTGGGPLGYTF. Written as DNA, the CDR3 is TGTGCCAGCAGTTTACCGTTGACAGGGGGCGGGCCCCTGGGCTACACCTTC.

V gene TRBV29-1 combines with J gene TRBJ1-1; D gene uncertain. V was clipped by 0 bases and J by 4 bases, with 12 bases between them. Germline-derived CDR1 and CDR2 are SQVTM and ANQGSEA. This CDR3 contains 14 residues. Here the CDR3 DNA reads TGCAGCGTTGAAGATCGAAAGTATATCACTGAAGCTTTCTTT. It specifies CSVEDRKYITEAFF.

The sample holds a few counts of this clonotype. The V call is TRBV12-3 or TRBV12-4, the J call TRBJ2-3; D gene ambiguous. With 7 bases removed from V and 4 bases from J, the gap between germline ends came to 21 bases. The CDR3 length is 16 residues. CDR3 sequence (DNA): TGTGCCAGCACCGATACTGGGCACCATGGGGCAGATACGCAGTATTTT. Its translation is CASTDTGHHGADTQYF.

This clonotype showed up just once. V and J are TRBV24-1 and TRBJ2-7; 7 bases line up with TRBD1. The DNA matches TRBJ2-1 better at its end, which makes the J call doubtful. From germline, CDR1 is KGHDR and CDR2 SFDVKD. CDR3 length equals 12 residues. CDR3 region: CATSRDSYEQFF. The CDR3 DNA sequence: TGTGCCACCAGCAGGGACAGCTACGAGCAGTTCTTC.

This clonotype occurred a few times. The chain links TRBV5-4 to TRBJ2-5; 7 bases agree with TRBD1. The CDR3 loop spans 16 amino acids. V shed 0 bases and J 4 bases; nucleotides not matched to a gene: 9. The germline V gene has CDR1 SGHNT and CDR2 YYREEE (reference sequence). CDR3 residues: CASSLAHQGVGETQYF. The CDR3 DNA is TGTGCCAGCAGCTTGGCCCACCAGGGGGTGGGAGAGACCCAGTACTTC. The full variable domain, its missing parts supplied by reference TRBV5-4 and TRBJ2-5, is ETGVTQSPTHLIKTRGQQVTLRCSSQSGHNTVSWYQQALGQGPQFIFQYYREEENGRGNFPPRFSGLQFPNYSSELNVNALELDDSALYLCASSLAHQGVGETQYFGPGTRLLVL.

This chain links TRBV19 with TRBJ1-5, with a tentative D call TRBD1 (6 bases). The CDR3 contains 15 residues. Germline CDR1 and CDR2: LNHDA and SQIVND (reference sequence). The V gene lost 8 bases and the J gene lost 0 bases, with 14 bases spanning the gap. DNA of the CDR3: TGTGCCAGTGCTACAGGGTCCTATAGCAATCAGCCCCAGCATTTT. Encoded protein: CASATGSYSNQPQHF.

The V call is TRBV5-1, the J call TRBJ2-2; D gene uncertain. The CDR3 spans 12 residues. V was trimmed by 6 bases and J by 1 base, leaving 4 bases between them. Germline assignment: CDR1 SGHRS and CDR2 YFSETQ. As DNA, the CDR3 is TGCGCCAGCAACGGGAACACCGGGGAGCTGTTTTTT. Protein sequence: CASNGNTGELFF.